One and the same sample provided the 4 T cell receptor beta chains below, sequenced in a study of T cells in Graves' hyperthyroidism and ophthalmopathy (dated by TCRdb to 2018 to 2020). Library construction relied on multiplex PCR. Sequencing instrument: Illumina HiSeq 2000. TCR beta CDR3 regions were amplified from RNA transcripts. A first-round RT-PCR of the TCR CDR3 used the HTBI primer set with the Qiagen OneStep RT-PCR kit. The raw public data were reprocessed by TCRdb itself: fastp quality trimming at Q25, MiXCR clonotype calling, in-frame beta chains only. Each CDR3 protein gets just one entry, which takes the most common genes and DNA from the rows behind it. The sample yields around 300,000 distinct CDR3 sequences; around 20% were counted once. The ten largest clones add up to under 65% of the sample. The source material was blood. All receptors come from a man aged 30-40 years with Graves' ophthalmopathy.

This clonotype was observed many times. The chain carries TRBV7-8 and TRBJ1-5, with 8 bases aligning to TRBD1. The junction had 19 bases not matched to a gene; V was cut back by 2 bases and J by 7 bases. Germline assignment: CDR1 SGHVS and CDR2 FQNEAQ. This CDR3 region has 19 residues. DNA of the CDR3: TGTGCCAGCAGCTTAAGAGCGGGTTCGGGCAGGGGGCTCAGGCAGCCCCAGCATTTT. Translating it yields CASSLRAGSGRGLRQPQHF.

The chain uses TRBV2 and TRBJ2-1; D is ambiguous. Trimming removed 7 bases from V and 4 bases from J, with 8 bases in between. The CDR3 spans 12 residues. In germline, CDR1 is SNHLY, CDR2 FYNNEI. CDR3 coding DNA: TGTGCCAGCAATCCCAGTTACAATGAGCAGTTCTTC. Amino acid sequence: CASNPSYNEQFF. Full variable domain (rest looked up from reference TRBV2 and TRBJ2-1): EPEVTQTPSHQVTQMGQEVILRCVPISNHLYFYWYRQILGQKVEFLVSFYNNEISEKSEIFDDQFSVERPDGSNFTLKIRSTKLEDSAMYFCASNPSYNEQFFGPGTRLTVL.

The chain carries TRBV9 and TRBJ2-7; D may be TRBD2 (6 bases). The CDR3 loop spans 16 amino acids. In germline, CDR1 is SGDLS, CDR2 YYNGEE. V dropped 4 bases and J dropped 2 bases, with 19 bases sitting between them. CDR3 sequence: CASSPTGGGNTYEQYF. The DNA for the CDR3 is TGTGCCAGCAGCCCCACCGGGGGAGGCAACACCTACGAGCAGTACTTC.

This rearrangement joins TRBV10-3 to TRBJ2-1; 9 nucleotides line up with TRBD2. The CDR3 loop spans 13 amino acids. CDR1 and CDR2 from the germline V gene are ENHRY and SYGVKD. Trimming cost V 2 bases and J 9 bases; bases outside gene matches: 2. DNA of the CDR3: TGTGCCATCAGTGAGCCGGGACTAGCTGAGCAGTTCTTC. It translates to CAISEPGLAEQFF.